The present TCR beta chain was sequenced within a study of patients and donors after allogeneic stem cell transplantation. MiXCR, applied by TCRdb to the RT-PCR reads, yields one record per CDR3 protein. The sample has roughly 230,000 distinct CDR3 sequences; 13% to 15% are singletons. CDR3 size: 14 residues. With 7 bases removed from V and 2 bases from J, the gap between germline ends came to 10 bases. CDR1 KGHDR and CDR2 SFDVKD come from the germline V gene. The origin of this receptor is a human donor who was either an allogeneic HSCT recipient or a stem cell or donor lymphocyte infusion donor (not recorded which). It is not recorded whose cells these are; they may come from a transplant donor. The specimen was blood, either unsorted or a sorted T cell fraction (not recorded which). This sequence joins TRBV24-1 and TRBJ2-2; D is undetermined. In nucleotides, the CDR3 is TGTGCCACCAGGCAGGATTTAAACACCGGGGAGCTGTTTTTT. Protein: CATRQDLNTGELFF.